Sequencing of this T cell receptor beta chain was carried out in a study of T cells in Graves' hyperthyroidism and ophthalmopathy. About the research overall: Peripheral blood specimens were obtained at initial diagnosis, prior to any treatment.

Patients with uncontrolled infections, other autoimmune diseases, pregnancy or lactation were excluded. A few counts support this clonotype. The investigators amplified TCR beta CDR3 regions from RNA transcripts. A first-round RT-PCR of the TCR CDR3 used the HTBI primer set. One entry per CDR3 protein, called by TCRdb with MiXCR from the multiplex PCR reads. In the table there are about 300,000 distinct CDR3 sequences, roughly 15% of which are singletons. This sequence originates from a man aged 30 to 45 with Graves' hyperthyroidism. Sequencing was carried out using blood.

The DNA for the CDR3 is TGCGCCAGCAGCTTCGACAGGGGGGCAGATCAGCCCCAGCATTTT. Its translation is CASSFDRGADQPQHF. The chain joins TRBV5-1 to TRBJ1-5; 9 bases agree with TRBD1. Germline V gene sequence: CDR1 SGHRS, CDR2 YFSETQ. This CDR3 is 15 amino acids long. V trimming: 2 bases; J trimming: 5 bases; junction bases outside the gene matches: 5.